A single sample is the source of the 9 T cell receptor beta chains below, sequenced in a study of blood T cell repertoires in COVID-19. Method: immunoSEQ multiplex PCR; TCRdb's copy keeps in-frame clones and lacks some. The sample holds about 160,000 clones, over 80% seen once. The sample consisted of peripheral blood. Receptors originate from a woman older than 75 with active or convalescent COVID-19.

The V and J genes are TRBV6-2 or TRBV6-3 and TRBJ1-1; possible D gene TRBD1, 6 bases. Deletions cut 4 bases from V and 1 base from J, with 22 bases between. The CDR3 has 18 amino acids. Germline assignment: CDR1 MNHEY and CDR2 SVGEGT. The CDR3 here is CASSSPGTPSFGNTEAFF. The CDR3 DNA reads as TGTGCCAGCAGTTCCCCCGGGACACCTTCTTTCGGGAACACTGAAGCTTTCTTT.

This clone was observed a few times. The chain joins TRBV6-2 or TRBV6-3 to TRBJ2-5, with a weak D call TRBD2 (5 bases). CDR3 length equals 15 residues. Germline CDR1 and CDR2: MNHEY and SVGEGT. V lost 2 bases to trimming and J lost 3 bases, with 13 bases between them. The CDR3 here is CASSYRRGVKETQYF. In DNA, the CDR3 is TGTGCCAGCAGTTACCGACGGGGAGTGAAAGAGACCCAGTACTTC.

This clone has just a few counts. The V call is TRBV19, the J call TRBJ1-2, with a possible D match to TRBD1 (6 bases). Germline lookup yields CDR1 LNHDA and CDR2 SQIVND (reference sequence). The length of the CDR3 is 16 residues. Trimming cost V 2 bases and J 0 bases, with 13 bases left between them. In nucleotides, the CDR3 is TGTGCCAGTAGTATAATGAGGGACAACCCTAACTATGGCTACACCTTC. It translates to CASSIMRDNPNYGYTF.

The chain is built from TRBV12-5 and TRBJ2-5, with 12 bases aligning to TRBD2. This CDR3 contains 16 residues. The V gene end was trimmed by 4 bases and the J gene end by 7 bases; junction bases not matched to a gene: 10. Germline CDR1 reads LGHNT; CDR2 reads FRNRAP. The DNA of the CDR3 is TGTGCTAGTGGTTCCCCCGGGACTAGCGGGCCGGGGACCCAGTACTTC. The encoded protein is CASGSPGTSGPGTQYF.

The chain is built from TRBV6-5 and TRBJ1-1, with 8 bases identical to TRBD1. Germline V gene lookup returns CDR1 MNHEY and CDR2 SVGAGI. The CDR3 length is 14 residues. Trimming removed 5 bases from V and 6 bases from J; junction bases left unmatched: 8. CDR3 sequence reads: CASSLTGEVAEAFF. As DNA, the CDR3 is TGTGCCAGCAGTCTGACAGGGGAAGTGGCTGAAGCTTTCTTT.

This chain joins TRBV6-5 and TRBJ2-2; the D gene is possibly TRBD2 (5 bases). V lost 7 bases to trimming and J lost 4 bases, with 13 bases between them. The CDR3 runs to 14 residues. Germline V gene data show CDR1 as MNHEY and CDR2 as SVGAGI. CDR3 in DNA: TGTGCCAGCACGGCGGCAGCGGCCACCGGGGAGCTGTTTTTT. Translated: CASTAAAATGELFF.

This chain joins TRBV2 and TRBJ1-1; tentative D call: TRBD1 (5 bases). Germline CDR1 and CDR2: SNHLY and FYNNEI. V lost 5 bases and J lost 2, with 12 bases in between. The CDR3 extends over 14 amino acids. CDR3 region: CASSTQGQNTEAFF. As DNA, the CDR3 is TGTGCCAGCAGTACCCAGGGTCAAAACACTGAAGCTTTCTTT. The whole variable domain, remainder taken from reference TRBV2 and TRBJ1-1, is EPEVTQTPSHQVTQMGQEVILRCVPISNHLYFYWYRQILGQKVEFLVSFYNNEISEKSEIFDDQFSVERPDGSNFTLKIRSTKLEDSAMYFCASSTQGQNTEAFFGQGTRLTVV.

The chain carries TRBV5-1 and TRBJ2-7; 7 bases align to TRBD1. Germline assignment: CDR1 SGHRS and CDR2 YFSETQ. V was pared by 4 bases and J by 0 bases, with 4 bases of the junction left unmatched. The CDR3 is 14 amino acids. The CDR3 coding sequence is TGCGCCAGCAGCGGACGGGACAGCTCCTACGAGCAGTACTTC. Its protein product is CASSGRDSSYEQYF. Variable domain in full (rest from reference TRBV5-1 and TRBJ2-7): KAGVTQTPRYLIKTRGQQVTLSCSPISGHRSVSWYQQTPGQGLQFLFEYFSETQRNKGNFPGRFSGRQFSNSRSEMNVSTLELGDSALYLCASSGRDSSYEQYFGPGTRLTVT.

V gene TRBV5-6 combines with J gene TRBJ1-5; D is unclear. In germline, CDR1 is SGHDT, CDR2 YYEEEE. The CDR3 is 14 residues long. V lost 3 bases, J lost 2 bases, and 9 bases lay in between. The CDR3 sequence: CASSSSFGNQPQHF. CDR3 DNA: TGTGCCAGCAGCTCCTCTTTCGGCAATCAGCCCCAGCATTTT.